A single sample is the source of the 7 T cell receptor beta chains below, sequenced in a study of identical twins. MiXCR, applied by TCRdb to the 5' RACE reads, yields one record per CDR3 protein. Seen here are roughly 190,000 distinct CDR3 sequences, around a sixth observed once, and the top ten hold about 38%. The same data also went into a second study, on T cells expressing NK-cell markers.

Material for sequencing was CD8+ T cells sorted from blood. Every receptor here comes from a woman aged 18-35 years in good health.

CDR3 sequence (DNA): TGTGCCAGCTATAGTAACACTGAAGCTTTCTTT. Its translation: CASYSNTEAFF. The chain combines TRBV2 with TRBJ1-1; the D is unclear. This CDR3 is built from 11 residues. Germline CDR1 SNHLY, CDR2 FYNNEI. V gave up 8 bases and J gave up 2 bases, with 6 bases separating them. The entire variable domain, with the rest obtained from reference TRBV2 and TRBJ1-1, is as follows: EPEVTQTPSHQVTQMGQEVILRCVPISNHLYFYWYRQILGQKVEFLVSFYNNEISEKSEIFDDQFSVERPDGSNFTLKIRSTKLEDSAMYFCASYSNTEAFFGQGTRLTVV.

Many counts were recorded for this clonotype. The chain carries TRBV7-9 and TRBJ2-1; D is undetermined. The CDR3 has 16 amino acids. Per the germline V gene, CDR1 is SEHNR and CDR2 is FQNEAQ (reference sequence). Trimming removed 5 bases from V and 5 bases from J, with 19 bases in between. The CDR3: CASSTTPRTGDNEQFF. Written as DNA, the CDR3 is TGTGCCAGCAGCACCACCCCCCGGACCGGAGACAATGAGCAGTTCTTC.

The CDR3, as DNA: TGTGCCAGCAGCCAAGATGCTAGCGGGAGACCCTCCTACGAGCAGTACTTC. Amino acids: CASSQDASGRPSYEQYF. The rearrangement links TRBV14 to TRBJ2-7, with 10 positions matching TRBD2. V was pared by 0 bases and J by 0 bases, with 5 bases of the junction left unmatched. The CDR3 runs 17 residues. Germline CDR1 reads SGHDN; CDR2 reads FVKESK.

V and J are TRBV2 and TRBJ2-5, with 9 bases aligning to TRBD2. CDR1 is SNHLY and CDR2 is FYNNEI in the germline V gene. The CDR3 covers 14 residues. V lost 7 bases to trimming and J lost 4 bases; unmatched junction nucleotides: 7. The chain's CDR3 is CASISSGILETQYF. The CDR3 DNA follows: TGTGCCAGCATATCTAGCGGGATTTTAGAGACCCAGTACTTC.

In this sample, this clonotype turned up once. The chain couples TRBV6-4 to TRBJ2-7, with TRBD2 as a possible D gene (6 bases). The CDR3 loop spans 15 amino acids. Germline CDR1 reads MRHNA; CDR2 reads SNTAGT. The germline V and J ends were trimmed by 3 bases and 3 bases, with 15 bases remaining between them. DNA for the CDR3: TGTGCCAGCAGTGAGGAAGCGGGCGCAAACTACGAGCAGTACTTC. This encodes CASSEEAGANYEQYF.

The chain links TRBV10-1 to TRBJ2-1, with a weak D call TRBD2 (5 bases). Germline values: CDR1 WNHNN, CDR2 SYGVQD (reference sequence). V lost 5 bases, J lost 6 bases, and 17 bases lay in between. The CDR3 is 15 amino acids. The CDR3 here is CASSRGLTRSNEQFF. The CDR3 DNA follows: TGCGCCAGCAGTAGAGGACTTACGAGGTCCAATGAGCAGTTCTTC.

The CDR3 coding sequence is TGTGCCAGCAAGTGGTCGGGTAACCCTGAAGCTTTCTTT. Translation: CASKWSGNPEAFF. The chain combines TRBV6-1 with TRBJ1-1; D gene unclear. The CDR3 covers 13 residues. Germline-derived CDR1 and CDR2 are MNHNS and SASEGT. The V gene lost 7 bases and the J gene lost 6 bases, with 15 bases spanning the gap.